The 25 T cell receptor beta chains listed next were all sequenced from one sample in a study of blood T cell repertoires in COVID-19. TCRdb's table, derived via immunoSEQ multiplex PCR, lists solely in-frame clones and lacks some. The profile shows approximately 350,000 clones, 75% to 90% of them singletons. Sequencing used peripheral blood. Receptors were obtained from a woman aged 60-70 years with COVID-19, enrolled during active disease.

CDR3 coding DNA: TGTGCCAGCAGTTCCATGGGGGGGTTCGATACGCAGTATTTT. Protein sequence: CASSSMGGFDTQYF. This chain joins TRBV6-5 and TRBJ2-3, with 7 bases fitting TRBD2. This CDR3 is 14 amino acids long. Trimming cost V 4 bases and J 6 bases; bases outside gene matches: 7. The germline gives CDR1 MNHEY, CDR2 SVGAGI.

The V gene is TRBV10-3, the J gene TRBJ2-7; D not certain. This CDR3 has 12 residues. Trimming removed 3 bases at V and 4 bases at J, with 7 bases between. Germline V gene lookup returns CDR1 ENHRY and CDR2 SYGVKD. The CDR3 DNA sequence: TGTGCCATCAGTGAAACCCTATACGAGCAGTACTTC. Translation gives CAISETLYEQYF.

The V gene is TRBV18, the J gene TRBJ1-1; 11 nucleotides align to TRBD1. The CDR3 extends over 18 amino acids. Germline loops: CDR1 KGHSH, CDR2 LQKENI. After removal of 2 bases from V and 2 bases from J, the junction contained 10 bases not matched to a gene. CDR3 loop: CASSPTPSGQGANTEAFF. As DNA, the CDR3 is TGTGCCAGCTCACCAACCCCTTCAGGACAGGGGGCCAACACTGAAGCTTTCTTT.

This chain joins TRBV11-2 and TRBJ2-7, with 8 bases that match TRBD2. CDR1 and CDR2 from the germline V gene are SGHAT and FQNNGV. This CDR3 contains 15 residues. The V gene end was trimmed by 4 bases and the J gene end by 1 base; junction bases not matched to a gene: 6. CDR3 sequence reads: CASSWGGLASYEQYF. CDR3 DNA: TGTGCCAGCAGCTGGGGCGGACTAGCTTCCTACGAGCAGTACTTC.

The chain is built from TRBV10-3 and TRBJ1-1; 8 bases align to TRBD1. V was clipped by 7 bases and J by 2 bases; unmatched bases: 9. CDR1 is ENHRY and CDR2 is SYGVKD in the germline V gene. This CDR3 comprises 15 residues. DNA of the CDR3: TGTGCCATCACCGACCCCGGGACAGGAAACACTGAAGCTTTCTTT. Amino acid sequence: CAITDPGTGNTEAFF.

The V gene is TRBV3-1 (or the pseudogene TRBV3-2), the J gene TRBJ1-3; no definite D call. V was clipped by 2 bases and J by 2 bases, with 13 bases between them. The CDR3 spans 16 residues. The germline V gene has CDR1 LGHDT and CDR2 YNNKEL (reference sequence). The DNA for the CDR3 is TGTGCCAGCAGCCAACTGAGTGGCGGGCCTGGAAACACCATATATTTT. Translation: CASSQLSGGPGNTIYF.

The J gene is TRBJ2-7, the V gene TRBV9, with 7 bases aligning to TRBD1. V shed 0 bases, J shed 1 base, and the junction held 1 base outside the gene matches. The V gene's germline CDR1 is SGDLS and CDR2 YYNGEE. The CDR3 extends over 14 amino acids. The CDR3 sequence is CASSVDRGSYEQYF. CDR3 nucleotide sequence: TGTGCCAGCAGCGTAGACAGGGGTTCCTACGAGCAGTACTTC. The whole variable domain, filled in from reference TRBV9 and TRBJ2-7, reads DSGVTQTPKHLITATGQRVTLRCSPRSGDLSVYWYQQSLDQGLQFLIQYYNGEERAKGNILERFSAQQFPDLHSELNLSSLELGDSALYFCASSVDRGSYEQYFGPGTRLTVT.

The V call is TRBV7-3, the J call TRBJ1-1; D remains unclear. In germline, CDR1 is SGHTA, CDR2 FQGTGA. The CDR3 covers 15 residues. V lost 5 bases and J lost 10, with 23 bases in between. As DNA, the CDR3 is TGTGCCAGCAGCCCCGACCCCAGAGGGCGCTCGAGAGCTTTCTTT. The encoded protein is CASSPDPRGRSRAFF.

The V and J genes are TRBV5-1 and TRBJ2-2, with D uncertain. Trimming took 1 base from V and 1 from J, leaving 5 bases between them. Per germline, CDR1 SGHRS and CDR2 YFSETQ. This CDR3 spans 14 amino acids. Here the CDR3 reads CASSLSVNTGELFF. CDR3 in DNA: TGCGCCAGCAGCTTGTCTGTGAACACCGGGGAGCTGTTTTTT.

On this clone itself: Compared with germline, one end of the junction differs, possibly owing to a read error. The genes are TRBV27 and TRBJ1-1; TRBD1 matches at 8 bases. The germline gives CDR1 MNHEY, CDR2 SMNVEV (reference sequence). This CDR3 is 15 amino acids long. CDR3 DNA sequence: TGTGCCGGCAGTTTAGGGGGACAGGTGGGCACTGAAGCTTTCTTT. Its translation is CAGSLGGQVGTEAFF.

The V and J genes are TRBV10-3 and TRBJ1-2; TRBD1 might be the D (6 bases). This CDR3 spans 14 amino acids. The germline gives CDR1 ENHRY, CDR2 SYGVKD. Deletions cut 4 bases from V and 8 bases from J, with 17 bases between. As DNA, the CDR3 is TGTGCCATCAGTGGCCGGGACACGTCGGACGGCTACACCTTC. Residues: CAISGRDTSDGYTF.

V and J are TRBV5-3 and TRBJ2-5; TRBD1 is a possible D gene (6 bases). TRBV5-3 is an open reading frame whose function is uncertain. Deletions cut 0 bases from V and 10 bases from J, with 25 bases between. The CDR3 totals 17 residues. CDR3 nucleotides: TGTGCCAGAAGCTTGGGTCAGGGGAAACCACCATGTTTAGGCCAGTACTTC. Protein: CARSLGQGKPPCLGQYF.

About this clone itself: A much larger clone differs from this one at a single base, so this may be a read error. The chain recombines TRBV5-1 with TRBJ1-2; weak D call: TRBD1 (6 bases). The CDR3 is 13 amino acids. V was pared by 1 base and J by 7 bases, with 11 bases between. Germline values: CDR1 SGHRS, CDR2 YFSETQ. DNA for the CDR3: TGCGCCAGCAGCTTGCCAGGGGTTGGTGGCTACACCTTC. Its protein product is CASSLPGVGGYTF.

The CDR3 loop reads CASSSGTGGDLYGYTF. Written as DNA, the CDR3 is TGTGCCAGCAGCTCAGGGACAGGGGGCGACCTCTATGGCTACACCTTC. The chain couples TRBV11-1 to TRBJ1-2; TRBD1 agrees at 12 bases. Germline assignment: CDR1 SGHAT and CDR2 FQDESV (reference sequence). V shed 4 bases, J shed 4 bases, and the junction held 7 bases outside the gene matches. The CDR3 extends over 16 amino acids.

The J gene is TRBJ2-5, the V gene TRBV5-1; tentatively, D is TRBD1 (5 bases). The CDR3 runs 15 residues. The V end was cut by 0 bases, the J end by 2 bases, with 11 bases between. The V gene's germline CDR1 is SGHRS and CDR2 YFSETQ. CDR3: CASSLGPGPQETQYF. DNA for the CDR3: TGCGCCAGCAGCTTGGGACCAGGGCCTCAAGAGACCCAGTACTTC.

The genes are TRBV7-2 and TRBJ1-5, with D hard to call. The CDR3 is 14 amino acids. Trimming took 6 bases from V and 0 from J, leaving 9 bases between them. The germline CDR1 and CDR2 sequences are SGHTA and FQGNSA. CDR3 residues: CASSLRNSNQPQHF. The CDR3 nucleotides are TGTGCCAGCAGTCTTAGAAATAGCAATCAGCCCCAGCATTTT.

The chain carries TRBV29-1 and TRBJ2-1, with 7 bases fitting TRBD1. With V trimmed by 5 bases and J by 7 bases, 5 bases remained unmatched. This CDR3 is 12 amino acids long. Germline V lookup: CDR1 SQVTM, CDR2 ANQGSEA. CDR3 in amino acids: CSVPRGTNEQFF. The CDR3 bases are TGCAGCGTTCCCAGGGGGACGAATGAGCAGTTCTTC.

The V and J genes are TRBV2 and TRBJ1-2, with 7 positions matching TRBD1. CDR1 and CDR2 from the germline V gene are SNHLY and FYNNEI. The CDR3 has 14 amino acids. The ends lost 6 bases at V and 5 bases at J; junction bases unmatched: 9. The CDR3 sequence: CASSTNRGNYGYTF. CDR3 DNA sequence: TGTGCCAGCAGCACAAACAGGGGAAATTATGGCTACACCTTC.

This chain connects TRBV6-1 to TRBJ2-7; D is perhaps TRBD1 (5 bases). V lost 2 bases and J 2 bases, leaving 13 bases between the germline ends. Germline CDR1 reads MNHNS; CDR2 reads SASEGT. The CDR3 has 15 residues. The CDR3 sequence: CASSERAGQTYEQYF. The CDR3 coding sequence is TGTGCCAGCAGTGAAAGGGCAGGGCAAACCTACGAGCAGTACTTC.

This clone was observed once. CDR3 in amino acids: CASSPAVGNTIYF. The DNA for the CDR3 is TGCGCCAGCAGCCCGGCGGTCGGAAACACCATATATTTT. The chain couples TRBV5-1 to TRBJ1-3; D is unresolved. The CDR3 runs to 13 residues. The germline V and J ends were trimmed by 4 bases and 4 bases, with 9 bases remaining between them. Germline CDR1 reads SGHRS; CDR2 reads YFSETQ.

This rearrangement joins TRBV7-2 to TRBJ2-5; TRBD2 matches at 11 bases. The CDR3 has 16 amino acids. The trim removed 5 bases at V and 0 bases at J, leaving 5 bases unmatched. Germline V gene data show CDR1 as SGHTA and CDR2 as FQGNSA. The DNA of the CDR3 is TGTGCCAGCAGCCCCCAGACTAGCGGGGACCAAGAGACCCAGTACTTC. It codes for CASSPQTSGDQETQYF.

V usage is TRBV4-1 and J usage is TRBJ1-5; the D gene is possibly TRBD1 (6 bases). Between the trimmed V and J ends, which lost 4 bases and 4 bases, there was a span of 14 bases. The length of the CDR3 is 15 residues. Per the germline V gene, CDR1 is MGHRA and CDR2 is YSYEKL. The CDR3 nucleotides read TGCGCCAGCAGCCCGTATGCACAGGGTAATCAGCCCCAGCATTTT. Its protein is CASSPYAQGNQPQHF.

Of note for this clone: In the same sample, other DNA sequences code for this CDR3. The chain combines TRBV18 with TRBJ2-7; a possible D gene is TRBD2 (5 bases). CDR1 is KGHSH, CDR2 LQKENI, per germline. The CDR3 has 13 residues. V lost 2 bases and J lost 0, with 5 bases in between. CDR3 bases: TGTGCCAGCTCACCAGGGAGCTCCTACGAGCAGTACTTC. Translating gives CASSPGSSYEQYF.

The chain combines TRBV3-1 (or the pseudogene TRBV3-2) with TRBJ1-2, with D possibly TRBD1 on 5 matching bases. Trimming stripped 7 bases from V and 3 bases from J, with 21 bases between. The CDR3 loop spans 16 amino acids. Germline loops: CDR1 LGHDT, CDR2 YNNKEL (reference sequence). This CDR3 reads CASTSRPRGSHYGYTF. The CDR3 DNA is TGTGCCAGCACCTCAAGACCTCGGGGGTCCCACTATGGCTACACCTTC.

The rearrangement uses TRBV5-1 and TRBJ2-3, with TRBD2 identical over 7 bases. CDR3 length: 14 amino acids. CDR1 is SGHRS, CDR2 YFSETQ, per germline. V dropped 4 bases and J dropped 2; count of bases not matched to a gene: 4. The chain's CDR3 is CASSQGLFTDTQYF. The CDR3 nucleotides are TGCGCCAGCAGCCAGGGACTATTCACAGATACGCAGTATTTT.